A single sample is the source of the 23 T cell receptor beta chains below, sequenced in a study of technical replicates of blood from four donors. Produced via immunoSEQ multiplex PCR; TCRdb's table is partial and in-frame only. The table shows nearly 95,000 clones, with 90% to 97% occurring only once. Sequenced: T cells isolated from PBMCs. The receptors shown here come from a human donor in good health.

The CDR3 region is CASSIGRATTDTQYF. The DNA of the CDR3 is TGTGCCAGTAGTATAGGGCGGGCAACCACAGATACGCAGTATTTT. The genes are TRBV19 and TRBJ2-3; possible D gene TRBD2, 5 bases. Trimming pared 1 base from V and 2 bases from J, leaving 10 bases between. This CDR3 is 15 amino acids long. The germline gives CDR1 LNHDA, CDR2 SQIVND (reference sequence). The full variable domain, in which reference TRBV19 and TRBJ2-3 provide the parts outside the CDR3, is DGGITQSPKYLFRKEGQNVTLSCEQNLNHDAMYWYRQDPGQGLRLIYYSQIVNDFQKGDIAEGYSVSREKKESFPLTVTSAQKNPTAFYLCASSIGRATTDTQYFGPGTRLTVL.

The chain carries TRBV19 and TRBJ2-7, with 8 bases fitting TRBD1. The J segment lost 3 bases and the V segment lost 5 bases, leaving 6 bases of the junction unmatched. Germline CDR1 LNHDA, CDR2 SQIVND (reference sequence). The CDR3 sequence is 14 residues long. The chain's CDR3 is CASSLQGDHYEQYF. CDR3 in DNA: TGTGCCAGTAGTTTACAGGGGGATCACTACGAGCAGTACTTC.

This clone was observed once. The rearrangement links TRBV9 to TRBJ2-2, with D maybe TRBD2 (5 bases). CDR3 length: 15 residues. The germline gives CDR1 SGDLS, CDR2 YYNGEE. Trimming took 4 bases from V and 4 from J, leaving 14 bases between them. The CDR3 sequence: CASSSLAEATGELFF. The CDR3 DNA follows: TGTGCCAGCAGCTCCCTCGCGGAGGCCACCGGGGAGCTGTTTTTT.

The chain joins TRBV29-1 to TRBJ2-7; 10 bases align to TRBD2. The V and J ends lost 2 bases and 5 bases, in that order; junction bases with no gene match: 9. Germline values: CDR1 SQVTM, CDR2 ANQGSEA. The CDR3 is made up of 15 amino acids. CDR3 region: CSVERSGRAGHEQYF. The CDR3 DNA is TGCAGCGTTGAAAGGAGCGGGAGGGCCGGCCACGAGCAGTACTTC.

The chain couples TRBV7-2 to TRBJ2-3, with a weak D call TRBD2 (6 bases). The germline V gene has CDR1 SGHTA and CDR2 FQGNSA. The length of the CDR3 is 15 residues. Trimming stripped 1 base from V and 1 base from J, with 9 bases between. As DNA, the CDR3 is TGTGCCAGCAGCTTAGTCGGGAGTGGCACAGATACGCAGTATTTT. Translating gives CASSLVGSGTDTQYF.

This chain joins TRBV27 and TRBJ2-3; the D gene is possibly TRBD1 (6 bases). Trimming left V 3 bases short and J 1 base short, with 11 bases between. This CDR3 contains 15 residues. Germline CDR1 is MNHEY and CDR2 is SMNVEV (reference sequence). The CDR3 region has the DNA TGTGCCAGCAGTTTCGGACAGTCTCGCACAGATACGCAGTATTTT. Amino acids: CASSFGQSRTDTQYF.

The chain combines TRBV28 with TRBJ1-2; D is unresolved. The CDR3 extends over 13 amino acids. Per the germline V gene, CDR1 is MDHEN and CDR2 is SYDVKM. The V end was cut by 3 bases, the J end by 8 bases, with 13 bases between. The CDR3 nucleotides are TGTGCCAGCAGTTTCGGAGAGGCCAGAGGCTACACCTTC. This encodes CASSFGEARGYTF.

CDR3 residues: CASSPPTVGTEAFF. The CDR3 DNA sequence: TGTGCCAGCTCACCACCGACAGTAGGCACTGAAGCTTTCTTT. This chain connects TRBV18 to TRBJ1-1; D might be TRBD1 (5 bases). The CDR3 runs to 14 residues. Germline V lookup: CDR1 KGHSH, CDR2 LQKENI. V was trimmed by 0 bases and J by 4 bases, leaving 9 bases between them.

The chain employs TRBV7-9 and TRBJ2-5, with TRBD2 identical over 12 bases. This CDR3 contains 16 residues. CDR1 and CDR2 from the germline V gene are SEHNR and FQNEAQ (reference sequence). V shed 5 bases and J 2 bases; nucleotides not matched to a gene: 6. CDR3 sequence reads: CASSVIGLAGQETQYF. The CDR3 DNA follows: TGTGCCAGCAGCGTAATTGGACTAGCGGGACAAGAGACCCAGTACTTC.

CDR3 amino acids: CASTDRQLQVYQPQHF. CDR3 sequence (DNA): TGTGCCAGTACCGACCGGCAGTTACAGGTTTATCAGCCCCAGCATTTT. This chain links TRBV19 with TRBJ1-5; the D gene is possibly TRBD1 (5 bases). With 7 bases removed from V and 5 bases from J, the gap between germline ends came to 21 bases. This CDR3 has 16 residues. Germline-derived CDR1 and CDR2 are LNHDA and SQIVND (reference sequence).

V is TRBV7-3 and J is TRBJ2-2; 7 positions match TRBD1. The CDR3 contains 15 residues. CDR1 and CDR2 (germline): SGHTA, FQGTGA. Germline trimming cut 5 bases from V and 3 bases from J; bases unmatched to any gene: 6. CDR3 coding DNA: TGTGCCAGCAGCCTAAGGGACAGCGACACCGGGGAGCTGTTTTTT. Its translation: CASSLRDSDTGELFF.

The chain recombines TRBV9 with TRBJ1-2; TRBD1 matches at 8 bases. V shed 3 bases and J 7 bases; nucleotides not matched to a gene: 5. This CDR3 has 13 residues. Germline-derived CDR1 and CDR2 are SGDLS and YYNGEE. In nucleotides, the CDR3 is TGTGCCAGCAGCGAGACAGGGGTAGGTGGCTACACCTTC. The encoded protein is CASSETGVGGYTF.

The chain recombines TRBV4-1 with TRBJ2-7, with unresolved D. From germline, CDR1 is MGHRA and CDR2 YSYEKL. There are 13 residues in the CDR3. With 3 bases removed from V and 1 base from J, the gap between germline ends came to 7 bases. The CDR3 loop reads CASSQRNSYEQYF. The CDR3 region has the DNA TGCGCCAGCAGCCAGCGTAATTCCTACGAGCAGTACTTC.

The rearrangement joins TRBV6-5 to TRBJ2-3; 9 positions agree with TRBD1. From germline, CDR1 is MNHEY and CDR2 SVGAGI. Losses at the gene ends were 6 bases for V and 6 bases for J; bases not matched to a gene: 7. This CDR3 has 14 residues. The CDR3 nucleotides are TGTGCCAGCAGACTGGGACAGGGAGCTGATACGCAGTATTTT. It is translated as CASRLGQGADTQYF.

Turning to this clone: It is likely a read error, because the conserved phenylalanine at the end of the CDR3 is missing. The chain has TRBV13 and TRBJ2-4; 7 nucleotides line up with TRBD1. With V trimmed by 5 bases and J by 7 bases, 2 bases remained unmatched. The CDR3 is 12 amino acids. Germline V gene data show CDR1 as PRHDT and CDR2 as FYEKMQ (reference sequence). The CDR3 loop reads CASSPGQNIQYL. The CDR3 coding sequence is TGTGCCAGCAGCCCGGGACAGAACATTCAGTACCTC.

This sequence joins TRBV2 and TRBJ2-5, with 7 bases identical to TRBD1. The CDR3 totals 14 residues. Losses at the gene ends were 4 bases for V and 3 bases for J; bases not matched to a gene: 5. CDR1 is SNHLY, CDR2 FYNNEI, per germline. For the CDR3, the DNA is TGTGCCAGCAGTGTCGGGACAGAGAAAGAGACCCAGTACTTC. This gives the protein CASSVGTEKETQYF.

The table lists this clone with a few counts. The rearrangement links TRBV6-1 to TRBJ2-1; TRBD2 matches 11 bases. The CDR3 is 14 residues long. Germline lookup yields CDR1 MNHNS and CDR2 SASEGT. V dropped 6 bases and J dropped 8; count of bases not matched to a gene: 6. CDR3 DNA: TGTGCCAGCAGACTAGCGGGAGAGGTGGATGAGCAGTTCTTC. This translates into CASRLAGEVDEQFF.

A remark on this clone: Other DNA sequences of this sample code for an identical CDR3. The chain employs TRBV7-2 and TRBJ2-5, with unresolved D. V lost 2 bases, J lost 5 bases, and 3 bases lay in between. In germline, CDR1 is SGHTA, CDR2 FQGNSA. The CDR3 is made up of 11 amino acids. DNA for the CDR3: TGTGCCAGCAGCTTACAGGAGACCCAGTACTTC. It encodes CASSLQETQYF.

A few counts support this clone. V usage is TRBV6-1 and J usage is TRBJ2-3; 13 bases agree with TRBD2. The V and J ends lost 4 bases and 5 bases, in that order; junction bases with no gene match: 6. Germline V CDR1 and CDR2: MNHNS, SASEGT. This CDR3 has 16 residues. The CDR3 DNA follows: TGTGCCAGCAGTGCCCGGACTAGCGGGAGCGGAGATACGCAGTATTTT. Residues: CASSARTSGSGDTQYF.

In nucleotides, the CDR3 is TGTGCCAGCAGCCCCCGACTAGCGGACCAAGAGACCCAGTACTTC. Protein: CASSPRLADQETQYF. This chain joins TRBV7-8 and TRBJ2-5, with 9 positions matching TRBD2. This CDR3 is 15 amino acids long. V lost 5 bases and J lost 0; bases outside the gene matches: 4. Germline CDR1 and CDR2: SGHVS and FQNEAQ.

The chain employs TRBV25-1 and TRBJ1-2; possibly TRBD1 for D (6 bases). The germline gives CDR1 MGHDK, CDR2 SYGVNS. V lost 1 base to trimming and J lost 5 bases, with 11 bases between them. This CDR3 region has 14 residues. CDR3 DNA sequence: TGTGCCAGCAGTGAATCTGGGGGCGCTTATGGCTACACCTTC. It translates to CASSESGGAYGYTF.

V and J are TRBV6-5 and TRBJ2-7, with 7 positions matching TRBD1. Trimming removed 4 bases from V and 3 bases from J; junction bases left unmatched: 12. This CDR3 has 16 amino acids. Germline V gene sequence: CDR1 MNHEY, CDR2 SVGAGI. The chain's CDR3 is CASSSEFTGVLYEQYF. The CDR3 DNA reads TGTGCCAGCAGTTCCGAATTCACAGGGGTTCTCTACGAGCAGTACTTC.

The rearrangement joins TRBV11-3 to TRBJ2-3; a weak D match, TRBD2 (6 bases). The V end was cut by 5 bases, the J end by 12 bases, with 15 bases between. Germline V gene lookup returns CDR1 SGHNT and CDR2 YENEEA. There are 12 residues in the CDR3. CDR3 amino acids: CASSQSGTAQYF. In nucleotides, the CDR3 is TGTGCCAGCAGCCAGTCTGGGACTGCACAGTATTTT.